One sample yielded the 16 T cell receptor beta chains listed below, sequenced in a study of Tregs in tolerant kidney transplant recipients. TCRdb's copy holds only in-frame clones and misses some; the assay was immunoSEQ multiplex PCR. The sample consists of under 300,000 clones, 84% of them appearing once. Sequenced material: CD4+ T cells from blood. Receptor source: a human donor in good health.

This chain joins TRBV25-1 and TRBJ1-1; D not certain. The CDR3 extends over 15 amino acids. V shed 2 bases and J shed 4 bases, with 14 bases lying between them. The germline V gene has CDR1 MGHDK and CDR2 SYGVNS. Here the CDR3 DNA reads TGTGCCAGCAGTGAACCCCGGGTGGGCAGCACTGAAGCTTTCTTT. This sequence encodes CASSEPRVGSTEAFF.

The chain uses TRBV10-2 and TRBJ2-5, with TRBD2 identical over 9 bases. The J call may be incorrect, as the DNA end agrees better with TRBJ2-7. Germline V gene sequence: CDR1 WSHSY, CDR2 SAAADI. CDR3 length: 18 residues. The CDR3 spells CASSPRRGGLDRSYEQYF. In DNA form, the CDR3 reads TGCGCCAGTTCTCCCCGGCGGGGGGGCCTCGATCGAAGCTACGAGCAGTACTTC.

This clone appeared once. The chain employs TRBV4-1 and TRBJ2-5; unclear D gene. CDR1 and CDR2 (germline): MGHRA, YSYEKL. The CDR3 spans 14 residues. V was trimmed by 4 bases and J by 3 bases, leaving 12 bases between them. The CDR3 nucleotides read TGCGCCAGCAGCCGGCAACAAGACAAAGAGACCCAGTACTTC. This encodes CASSRQQDKETQYF.

The chain has TRBV15 and TRBJ1-6; 10 bases match TRBD1. V lost 1 base to trimming and J lost 8 bases; unmatched junction nucleotides: 2. This CDR3 contains 15 residues. The germline CDR1 and CDR2 sequences are LNHNV and YYDKDF (reference sequence). Written as DNA, the CDR3 is TGTGCCACCAGCAGAGCGGACAGGGGGTATTCACCCCTCCACTTT. Protein product: CATSRADRGYSPLHF.

Points on this clone: Additional DNA sequences in this sample encode the identical CDR3. This chain's CDR3 is CASRTDRDYGYTF. The CDR3 nucleotides are TGTGCCAGCAGGACCGACAGAGACTATGGCTACACCTTC. This chain connects TRBV6-5 to TRBJ1-2, with D perhaps TRBD1 (5 bases). The V and J ends lost 6 bases and 3 bases respectively, with 11 bases between them. The CDR3 has 13 residues. Germline CDR1 reads MNHEY; CDR2 reads SVGAGI.

J is TRBJ2-1 and V is TRBV4-1, with D possibly being TRBD1 (5 bases). The germline gives CDR1 MGHRA, CDR2 YSYEKL. This CDR3 has 13 residues. Trimming stripped 3 bases from V and 3 bases from J, with 6 bases between. CDR3 region: CASSHRDYNEQFF. For the CDR3, the DNA is TGCGCCAGCAGCCACAGGGACTACAATGAGCAGTTCTTC.

The V and J genes are TRBV4-1 and TRBJ1-5; perhaps TRBD1 as D (6 bases). V dropped 0 bases and J dropped 5 bases, with 11 bases sitting between them. The germline gives CDR1 MGHRA, CDR2 YSYEKL. The CDR3 has 15 amino acids. The CDR3 DNA is TGCGCCAGCAGCCAAGAAGGGCAGGGGTATCAGCCCCAGCATTTT. It encodes CASSQEGQGYQPQHF.

The V gene is TRBV7-2, the J gene TRBJ1-3; TRBD1 is a possible D gene (5 bases). Between the trimmed V and J ends, which lost 1 base and 0 bases, there was a span of 16 bases. Per germline, CDR1 SGHTA and CDR2 FQGNSA. The CDR3 spans 18 residues. For the CDR3, the DNA is TGTGCCAGCAGCTTAGGTTACGTCAGGGCTATCTCTGGAAACACCATATATTTT. This encodes CASSLGYVRAISGNTIYF.

This clone was counted a single time. The genes are TRBV4-1 and TRBJ2-3; D perhaps matches TRBD2 (6 bases). V lost 1 base and J 10 bases, leaving 18 bases between the germline ends. Germline V gives CDR1 MGHRA, CDR2 YSYEKL. The CDR3 consists of 15 residues. CDR3 loop: CASSQGRATGGAQYF. The CDR3 nucleotides are TGCGCCAGCAGCCAAGGGCGAGCGACCGGGGGTGCGCAGTATTTT.

J is TRBJ1-1 and V is TRBV6-1; D ambiguous. Germline values: CDR1 MNHNS, CDR2 SASEGT. This CDR3 region has 13 residues. V lost 7 bases to trimming and J lost 2 bases, with 11 bases between them. The CDR3 DNA is TGTGCCAGCAAGACGTCCGGAAACACTGAAGCTTTCTTT. Protein product: CASKTSGNTEAFF.

This clone was seen a few times. The rearrangement uses TRBV27 and TRBJ2-1; a weak D match, TRBD1 (6 bases). The V end lost 6 bases, the J end lost 0 bases, and 9 bases lay between the germline ends. The germline V gene has CDR1 MNHEY and CDR2 SMNVEV (reference sequence). CDR3 size: 14 residues. CDR3 loop: CASRPRGSYNEQFF. The CDR3 coding sequence is TGTGCCAGCAGACCCAGGGGCTCCTACAATGAGCAGTTCTTC.

The chain employs TRBV18 and TRBJ2-3; possible D gene TRBD2, 6 bases. CDR1 is KGHSH and CDR2 is LQKENI in the germline V gene. The length of the CDR3 is 14 residues. The germline V and J ends were trimmed by 3 bases and 5 bases, with 12 bases remaining between them. CDR3 protein: CASSPGQEGDTQYF. The CDR3 DNA sequence: TGTGCCAGCTCACCCGGCCAGGAGGGAGATACGCAGTATTTT. Variable domain in full (rest from reference TRBV18 and TRBJ2-3): NAGVMQNPRHLVRRRGQEARLRCSPMKGHSHVYWYRQLPEEGLKFMVYLQKENIIDESGMPKERFSAEFPKEGPSILRIQQVVRGDSAAYFCASSPGQEGDTQYFGPGTRLTVL.

This sequence joins TRBV27 and TRBJ2-1; 13 bases fit TRBD2. The CDR3 is 19 amino acids. Germline CDR1 reads MNHEY; CDR2 reads SMNVEV (reference sequence). The trim removed 1 base at V and 7 bases at J, leaving 13 bases unmatched. For the CDR3, the DNA is TGTGCCAGCAGTTTATGGGCACTAGCGGGGGGGCGGGTGAAAAATGAGCAGTTCTTC. Encoded protein: CASSLWALAGGRVKNEQFF.

J is TRBJ2-5 and V is TRBV30; tentatively, D is TRBD2 (6 bases). Trimming stripped 0 bases from V and 1 base from J, with 12 bases between. Germline V gene lookup returns CDR1 GTSNPN and CDR2 SVGIG (reference sequence). The CDR3 is made up of 15 amino acids. CDR3 protein: CAWSVLGGTQETQYF. The CDR3 DNA reads TGTGCCTGGAGTGTACTTGGCGGGACCCAAGAGACCCAGTACTTC.

The chain is built from TRBV5-1 and TRBJ2-5; D may correspond to TRBD1 or TRBD2 (5 bases each). Germline V gives CDR1 SGHRS, CDR2 YFSETQ. V shed 0 bases and J shed 5 bases, with 17 bases lying between them. The CDR3 totals 16 residues. Written as DNA, the CDR3 is TGCGCCAGCAGCTTGGTTGGGACCCTGATCGGGGAGACCCAGTACTTC. Amino acid sequence: CASSLVGTLIGETQYF.

This chain connects TRBV5-4 to TRBJ2-3; TRBD2 might be the D (7 bases). V lost 3 bases to trimming and J lost 2 bases, with 16 bases between them. Germline V gene data show CDR1 as SGHNT and CDR2 as YYREEE (reference sequence). The CDR3 totals 16 residues. CDR3 residues: CASSSHHAGATDTQYF. DNA for the CDR3: TGTGCCAGCAGCTCCCATCACGCGGGGGCCACAGATACGCAGTATTTT.